The rows below give T cell receptor beta chains drawn from one sample of a study of blood T cell repertoires in COVID-19. TCRdb's table, derived via immunoSEQ multiplex PCR, lists solely in-frame clones and lacks some. The sample holds approximately 77,000 clones, 75% to 90% seen once. Sequencing input: peripheral blood. The receptors come from a woman in her 70s with acute or convalescent COVID-19. Each CDR3 is given with its conserved first and last residue.

length: 13; J: TRBJ2-7; V: TRBV27; CDR3: CASSLSQRYEQYF
length: 15; J: TRBJ1-1; V: TRBV10-3; CDR3: CAISPQGTENTEAFF
length: 15; J: TRBJ1-3; V: TRBV5-1; CDR3: CASSLEGGPGNTIYF
length: 14; J: TRBJ2-2; V: TRBV5-5; CDR3: CASSSRLDTGELFF
length: 14; J: TRBJ1-5; V: TRBV6-4; CDR3: CATQGTPSNQPQHF
length: 14; J: TRBJ1-5; V: TRBV27; CDR3: CASSGAGGNQPQHF
length: 19; J: TRBJ1-5; V: TRBV3-1/TRBV3-2; CDR3: CASSQRLQGNEISNQPQHF
length: 13; J: TRBJ2-7; V: TRBV9; CDR3: CASSVDRLGEQYF
length: 13; J: TRBJ2-3; V: TRBV12-3/TRBV12-4; CDR3: CASGGLVTDTQYF
length: 12; J: TRBJ1-2; V: TRBV12-3/TRBV12-4; CDR3: CASSSTGNGYTF
length: 13; J: TRBJ2-7; V: TRBV11-2; CDR3: CAISPRAGDEQYF
length: 16; J: TRBJ1-3; V: TRBV5-1; CDR3: CASSLDPGSSGNTIYF
length: 15; J: TRBJ1-2; V: TRBV11-2; CDR3: CASSLRQSGDYGYTF
length: 15; J: TRBJ1-1; V: TRBV10-2; CDR3: CASSEMGALGTEAFF
length: 14; J: TRBJ1-1; V: TRBV5-6; CDR3: CASSLGLRNTEAFF
length: 13; J: TRBJ1-2; V: TRBV18; CDR3: CASSPQANYGYTF
length: 12; J: TRBJ1-2; V: TRBV7-9; CDR3: CASSPDLGGYTF
length: 12; J: TRBJ2-3; V: TRBV30; CDR3: CARRSSTDTQYF
length: 12; J: TRBJ1-1; V: TRBV13; CDR3: CASSLRSTEAFF
length: 15; J: TRBJ1-2; V: TRBV28; CDR3: CASSRFLDRPYGYTF
length: 13; J: TRBJ1-4; V: TRBV19; CDR3: CASNTLPGEKLFF
length: 17; J: TRBJ1-3; V: TRBV7-9; CDR3: CASSLAGRPGSGNTIYF
length: 16; J: TRBJ2-5; V: TRBV9; CDR3: CASSLSGGARMETQYF
length: 13; J: TRBJ1-2; V: TRBV7-8; CDR3: CASSPDAGYGYTF
length: 14; J: TRBJ1-1; V: TRBV5-5; CDR3: CASSLAHTNTEAFF
length: 11; J: TRBJ1-2; V: TRBV12-3/TRBV12-4; CDR3: CASSLSRGYTF
length: 13; J: TRBJ1-2; V: TRBV7-2; CDR3: CASRSHRVYGYTF
length: 19; J: TRBJ2-2; V: TRBV11-2; CDR3: CASSSISTWREKDTGELFF
length: 14; J: TRBJ1-2; V: TRBV6-6; CDR3: CASSYSIREGGYTF
length: 15; J: TRBJ1-5; V: TRBV19; CDR3: CASSIGTGVHQPQHF
length: 14; J: TRBJ1-5; V: TRBV3-1/TRBV3-2; CDR3: CASSQDLGNQPQHF
length: 15; J: TRBJ1-1; V: TRBV7-9; CDR3: CASSLVGQGNTEAFF
length: 15; J: TRBJ2-7; V: TRBV9; CDR3: CASSPRDSGTYEQYF
length: 17; J: TRBJ1-2; V: TRBV7-2; CDR3: CASSPTAQGALYYGYTF
length: 14; J: TRBJ2-7; V: TRBV6-5; CDR3: CASSHSIGAYEQYF
length: 14; J: TRBJ2-5; V: TRBV20-1; CDR3: CSASPRTGGETQYF
length: 15; J: TRBJ2-3; V: TRBV5-1; CDR3: CASSSPGQGYYTQYF
length: 14; J: TRBJ1-2; V: TRBV6-6; CDR3: CASSYSELGGGYTF
length: 14; J: TRBJ1-2; V: TRBV13; CDR3: CASSLALTGGGYTF
length: 16; J: TRBJ2-3; V: TRBV7-3; CDR3: CASSYGLASSTDTQYF
length: 14; J: TRBJ1-1; V: TRBV5-1; CDR3: CASSSTGKVTEAFF
length: 15; J: TRBJ2-3; V: TRBV5-8; CDR3: CASSHAGHITDTQYF
length: 16; J: TRBJ2-1; V: TRBV24-1; CDR3: CATSDFQGSSYNEQFF
length: 13; J: TRBJ1-1; V: TRBV5-6; CDR3: CASRGTRNTEAFF
length: 14; J: TRBJ2-7; V: TRBV29-1; CDR3: CSVKRPGQSYEQYF
length: 14; J: TRBJ2-2; V: TRBV9; CDR3: CASSDVREAGELFF
length: 13; J: TRBJ1-2; V: TRBV7-9; CDR3: CASSEQGIYGYTF
length: 14; J: TRBJ1-3; V: TRBV7-9; CDR3: CASPLQASGNTIYF
length: 14; J: TRBJ2-7; V: TRBV6-6; CDR3: CASSYGGATYEQYF